This T cell receptor beta chain was sequenced during a study of technical replicates of blood from several donors. Data came from immunoSEQ multiplex PCR; TCRdb stores just in-frame clones and leaves some out. The sample has around 79,000 clones; under 95% are singletons. V was cut by 3 bases and J by 14 bases, with 18 bases left in between. Germline V lookup: CDR1 MRHNA, CDR2 SNTAGT. This CDR3 is built from 13 residues. The sequencing sample was made of T cells isolated from PBMCs. This sequence originates from a human donor in good health. This rearrangement joins TRBV6-4 to TRBJ2-3; D may be TRBD1 (6 bases). As DNA, the CDR3 is TGTGCCAGCAGTGAGGTCAGGGGAGCACTTACGTATTTT. This encodes CASSEVRGALTYF.